The sequence of this TCR beta chain was determined in a study of tumor-infiltrating lymphocytes in oesophageal squamous cell carcinoma (dated by TCRdb to 2016 to 2017). The CDR3 goes from the cysteine to the phenylalanine over 12 residues. Only CDR3 DNA is held: 36 bases, read in frame from base 1. The germline V gene provides CDR1 SGHVS and CDR2 FNYEAQ. The table lists this clonotype with a few counts. Its antigen remains unidentified. Base qualities are not at hand, and no much larger clone is one base apart. The protocol used for the library was PCR. The run used an Illumina HiSeq 2000. In-frame beta chains were kept once TCRdb had trimmed the public reads at Q25 with fastp and called clones with MiXCR. Records with the same CDR3 protein are collapsed into one entry carrying the most frequent genes and DNA. This sample lists 15,000 or so distinct CDR3 sequences; roughly 50% were detected once. The ten largest clones capture around two fifths of the sample.

This clonotype was obtained from a female donor with esophageal squamous cell carcinoma. The sequenced sample was normal esophageal tissue next to the tumor. Recombination joined TRBV7-6 with TRBJ1-1; 7 bases in the middle match TRBD1. The CDR3 loop reads CNDREGDTEAFF. The nucleotides are TGTAATGACAGGGAAGGGGACACTGAAGCTTTCTTT.